Listed below are T cell receptor beta chains from one sample, sequenced in a study of pediatric ulcerative colitis. The assay was immunoSEQ multiplex PCR, and TCRdb's table has in-frame clones only and misses some. The data contain roughly 16,000 clones, approximately 80% of them singletons. Sequencing was done on a sample of gut tissue. The receptor source for this set is a boy aged 10-17 years who was a control in a study of pediatric ulcerative colitis. The CDR3 runs from the conserved cysteine through the conserved F or W. Each record gives: CDR3 DNA, CDR3 protein, V gene, clone size, J gene, D gene. The D gene is left open where the match is weak. Size tells how often a clone was seen (once, few, many) or the class of an expanded clone, and some rows leave it out.

CDR3nt: TGCAGCGGCCACGGGGGGAACACTGAAGCTTTCTTT
CDR3aa: CSGHGGNTEAFF
v_gene: TRBV29-1
abundance: -
j_gene: TRBJ1-1
d_gene: -

CDR3nt: TGTGCCAGCACCCTACAGCCAGGGGACACTGAAGCTTTCTTT
CDR3aa: CASTLQPGDTEAFF
v_gene: TRBV6-4
abundance: -
j_gene: TRBJ1-1
d_gene: -

CDR3nt: TGCGCCAGCAGCTTGCAAAACACCGGGGAGCTGTTTTTT
CDR3aa: CASSLQNTGELFF
v_gene: TRBV5-1
abundance: -
j_gene: TRBJ2-2
d_gene: -

CDR3nt: TGTGCCAGCAGCTTCGGAGACTATGGCTACACCTTC
CDR3aa: CASSFGDYGYTF
v_gene: TRBV7-2
abundance: -
j_gene: TRBJ1-2
d_gene: -

CDR3nt: TGTGCCAGCAGTACAGGGTTGGGGGGCTATGGCTACACCTTC
CDR3aa: CASSTGLGGYGYTF
v_gene: TRBV6-6
abundance: once
j_gene: TRBJ1-2
d_gene: -

CDR3nt: TGTGCCAGCAGCCGGGAGGAGGCAGGGGGTTTTCGCACGCAGTATTTT
CDR3aa: CASSREEAGGFRTQYF
v_gene: TRBV4-2
abundance: -
j_gene: TRBJ2-3
d_gene: -

CDR3nt: TGCGCCAGCAGCTTGAACGGGGGTCGGTGGGATGACACTGAAGCTTTCTTT
CDR3aa: CASSLNGGRWDDTEAFF
v_gene: TRBV5-1
abundance: -
j_gene: TRBJ1-1
d_gene: -

CDR3nt: TGTGCCAGCAGCCTAGATGTGAGCTCCTACAATGAGCAGTTCTTC
CDR3aa: CASSLDVSSYNEQFF
v_gene: TRBV7-3
abundance: -
j_gene: TRBJ2-1
d_gene: -

CDR3nt: TGTGCCAGCAGCTTGGAAGGACTAGCGGACACAGATACGCAGTATTTT
CDR3aa: CASSLEGLADTDTQYF
v_gene: TRBV5-6
abundance: -
j_gene: TRBJ2-3
d_gene: TRBD2

CDR3nt: TGCGCCAGCAGAGCGGGACCTAGCACAGATACGCAGTATTTT
CDR3aa: CASRAGPSTDTQYF
v_gene: TRBV5-1
abundance: -
j_gene: TRBJ2-3
d_gene: TRBD2

CDR3nt: TGTGCCAGCTCGGGGGACAGGGGGCAGCCCCAGCATTTT
CDR3aa: CASSGDRGQPQHF
v_gene: TRBV6-1
abundance: -
j_gene: TRBJ1-5
d_gene: TRBD1

CDR3nt: TGTGCCAGCAGCTCTAACCCGGGTCATGATGGCTACACCTTC
CDR3aa: CASSSNPGHDGYTF
v_gene: TRBV7-2
abundance: -
j_gene: TRBJ1-2
d_gene: -

CDR3nt: TGTGCCAGCAGCTTAGCCATGGCCGATTCTGGAAACACCATATATTTT
CDR3aa: CASSLAMADSGNTIYF
v_gene: TRBV7-9
abundance: few
j_gene: TRBJ1-3
d_gene: -

CDR3nt: TGTGCCAGCAGTGTAGGCAAGGGACAGGGGCCAAACAATGAGCAGTTCTTC
CDR3aa: CASSVGKGQGPNNEQFF
v_gene: TRBV6-1
abundance: -
j_gene: TRBJ2-1
d_gene: TRBD1

CDR3nt: TGTGCCAGCAGTCTCGGGACGACCTACGAGCAGTACTTC
CDR3aa: CASSLGTTYEQYF
v_gene: TRBV6-5
abundance: once
j_gene: TRBJ2-7
d_gene: -

CDR3nt: TGTGCCAGCAGTTCTAACGGGGGAGATACGCAGTATTTT
CDR3aa: CASSSNGGDTQYF
v_gene: TRBV11-2
abundance: -
j_gene: TRBJ2-3
d_gene: -

CDR3nt: TGTGCCAGCAGCGTAGGACATGGCGTTACTAATGAAAAACTGTTTTTT
CDR3aa: CASSVGHGVTNEKLFF
v_gene: TRBV9
abundance: once
j_gene: TRBJ1-4
d_gene: -

CDR3nt: TGCGCCAGCAGTACCGACAGGTCCTCTGGGGCCAACGTCCTGACTTTC
CDR3aa: CASSTDRSSGANVLTF
v_gene: TRBV5-1
abundance: few
j_gene: TRBJ2-6
d_gene: -

CDR3nt: TGTGCCAGCAGCTCAGGTGGAAGCGGGAGGCTCACAGATACGCAGTATTTT
CDR3aa: CASSSGGSGRLTDTQYF
v_gene: TRBV7-9
abundance: -
j_gene: TRBJ2-3
d_gene: TRBD2

CDR3nt: TGTGCCAGTGCAAGGACAGGGAGGGGATTAAACACCGGGGAGCTGTTTTTT
CDR3aa: CASARTGRGLNTGELFF
v_gene: TRBV19
abundance: -
j_gene: TRBJ2-2
d_gene: -

CDR3nt: TGTGCCAGCAGTGAAGTATTCAGGAACACTGAAGCTTTCTTT
CDR3aa: CASSEVFRNTEAFF
v_gene: TRBV2
abundance: -
j_gene: TRBJ1-1
d_gene: -

CDR3nt: TGTGCCAGCAGTTACGGGGGAACGGACACTGAAGCTTTCTTT
CDR3aa: CASSYGGTDTEAFF
v_gene: TRBV6-5
abundance: once
j_gene: TRBJ1-1
d_gene: -

CDR3nt: TGTGCCAGCAGCAGGACAGGGGATAGGGAGACCCAGTACTTC
CDR3aa: CASSRTGDRETQYF
v_gene: TRBV5-4
abundance: -
j_gene: TRBJ2-5
d_gene: TRBD1

CDR3nt: TGCGCCAGCAGCGGACCCTCCTACGAGCAGTACTTC
CDR3aa: CASSGPSYEQYF
v_gene: TRBV4-1
abundance: -
j_gene: TRBJ2-7
d_gene: -

CDR3nt: TGTGCCAGTAGTGCGGGACTCCGGGGCACTGAAGCTTTCTTT
CDR3aa: CASSAGLRGTEAFF
v_gene: TRBV19
abundance: -
j_gene: TRBJ1-1
d_gene: -

CDR3nt: TGCGCCAGCAGCCAAGAGGTAGGGGAGCGAAACACCATATATTTT
CDR3aa: CASSQEVGERNTIYF
v_gene: TRBV4-1
abundance: -
j_gene: TRBJ1-3
d_gene: -

CDR3nt: TGTGCCAGCAGTAAGAGTTTCAGGGGCCAAAATACTAACTATGGCTACACCTTC
CDR3aa: CASSKSFRGQNTNYGYTF
v_gene: TRBV7-2
abundance: -
j_gene: TRBJ1-2
d_gene: -

CDR3nt: TGCGCCAGCAGCTTGGCCCGGGGGAGTTTCAGGGATGAGCAGTTCTTC
CDR3aa: CASSLARGSFRDEQFF
v_gene: TRBV5-1
abundance: -
j_gene: TRBJ2-1
d_gene: -

CDR3nt: TGTGCCAGCATCGCAGGGCGATTGAGGATGAACACTGAAGCTTTCTTT
CDR3aa: CASIAGRLRMNTEAFF
v_gene: TRBV2
abundance: -
j_gene: TRBJ1-1
d_gene: -

CDR3nt: TGTGCCAGCAGCTTCGCAGGACTCACCGAGCAGTACTTC
CDR3aa: CASSFAGLTEQYF
v_gene: TRBV5-4
abundance: -
j_gene: TRBJ2-7
d_gene: -

CDR3nt: TGTGCCAGTAGTATAGTCGGGAGTGTAAGCACAGATACGCAGTATTTT
CDR3aa: CASSIVGSVSTDTQYF
v_gene: TRBV19
abundance: -
j_gene: TRBJ2-3
d_gene: -

CDR3nt: TGTGCCAGCAGCCCCTCGGGGGCGTACTATGGCTACACCTTC
CDR3aa: CASSPSGAYYGYTF
v_gene: TRBV7-3
abundance: -
j_gene: TRBJ1-2
d_gene: -

CDR3nt: TGTGCCAGCAGCGGCGGATCCTACACTGAAGCTTTCTTT
CDR3aa: CASSGGSYTEAFF
v_gene: TRBV7-6
abundance: few
j_gene: TRBJ1-1
d_gene: -

CDR3nt: TGCGCCAGCAGCCAAGAACCTAGACAGGGCACAGATACGCAGTATTTT
CDR3aa: CASSQEPRQGTDTQYF
v_gene: TRBV4-1
abundance: -
j_gene: TRBJ2-3
d_gene: -

CDR3nt: TGTGCCAGCAGCTTAGCCCGGACAGCTGAAGCTTTCTTT
CDR3aa: CASSLARTAEAFF
v_gene: TRBV11-2
abundance: -
j_gene: TRBJ1-1
d_gene: -

CDR3nt: TGCGCCAGCAGCTTACAAGCTGGGGAGCTGTTTTTT
CDR3aa: CASSLQAGELFF
v_gene: TRBV5-1
abundance: -
j_gene: TRBJ2-2
d_gene: -

CDR3nt: TGTGCCAGCAGTTACGACCGGGGGGCTGAAGGCTACACCTTC
CDR3aa: CASSYDRGAEGYTF
v_gene: TRBV6-6
abundance: -
j_gene: TRBJ1-2
d_gene: -

CDR3nt: TGTGCCAGCAGACAGGGCCTCGCTAACTATGGCTACACCTTC
CDR3aa: CASRQGLANYGYTF
v_gene: TRBV2
abundance: once
j_gene: TRBJ1-2
d_gene: -

CDR3nt: TGTGCCATCAACGGGAATACCGCACCCTCTGGAAACACCATATATTTT
CDR3aa: CAINGNTAPSGNTIYF
v_gene: TRBV10-3
abundance: once
j_gene: TRBJ1-3
d_gene: -

CDR3nt: TGTGCCAGCAGGGCCGACAGGGGGCCCCCCTACGAGCAGTACTTC
CDR3aa: CASRADRGPPYEQYF
v_gene: TRBV6-1
abundance: few
j_gene: TRBJ2-7
d_gene: TRBD1

CDR3nt: TGCAGTGCTTTCGATCGCTTAGGCTACACCTTC
CDR3aa: CSAFDRLGYTF
v_gene: TRBV20-1
abundance: once
j_gene: TRBJ1-2
d_gene: -

CDR3nt: TGTGCCAGCAGCTTACCGGGACAGGGGTCATACGAGCAGTACTTC
CDR3aa: CASSLPGQGSYEQYF
v_gene: TRBV5-6
abundance: -
j_gene: TRBJ2-7
d_gene: TRBD1

CDR3nt: TGTGTCAGCAGTTATAGCCAGGGCTACGAGCAGTACTTC
CDR3aa: CVSSYSQGYEQYF
v_gene: TRBV6-6
abundance: -
j_gene: TRBJ2-7
d_gene: -

CDR3nt: TGTGCCAGCAGTTTATCCTCGGGACTTCAAGAGACCCAGTACTTC
CDR3aa: CASSLSSGLQETQYF
v_gene: TRBV28
abundance: -
j_gene: TRBJ2-5
d_gene: -

CDR3nt: TGTGCCAGCAGGCGCCGGGGCACCGGGGAGCTGTTTTTT
CDR3aa: CASRRRGTGELFF
v_gene: TRBV14
abundance: -
j_gene: TRBJ2-2
d_gene: -

CDR3nt: TGCGCCAGCAGTCAATCCGTAAGGCTCGCAGGGGGGGGCAAAAACATTCAGTACTTC
CDR3aa: CASSQSVRLAGGGKNIQYF
v_gene: TRBV23-1
abundance: -
j_gene: TRBJ2-4
d_gene: -

CDR3nt: TGCGCCAGCAGCTTGTTAATCCCTAGGGAGCAGTTCTTC
CDR3aa: CASSLLIPREQFF
v_gene: TRBV5-1
abundance: -
j_gene: TRBJ2-1
d_gene: -

CDR3nt: TGTGCCAGCAGTTCTTGGGGGATGGACAGGGTAGGATCAGATACGCAGTATTTT
CDR3aa: CASSSWGMDRVGSDTQYF
v_gene: TRBV28
abundance: once
j_gene: TRBJ2-3
d_gene: TRBD1

CDR3nt: TGTGCCAGTAGTTCTAGCGGGAGCCAAGAGACCCAGTACTTC
CDR3aa: CASSSSGSQETQYF
v_gene: TRBV19
abundance: few
j_gene: TRBJ2-5
d_gene: TRBD2

CDR3nt: TGCGCCAGCAGCGCGGGACAGGGAGGCTATGGCTACACCTTC
CDR3aa: CASSAGQGGYGYTF
v_gene: TRBV10-2
abundance: few
j_gene: TRBJ1-2
d_gene: TRBD1

CDR3nt: TGTGCCAGCAGCTCGAGCCCCGGGACAGGGACCTACAATGAGCAGTTCTTC
CDR3aa: CASSSSPGTGTYNEQFF
v_gene: TRBV7-6
abundance: -
j_gene: TRBJ2-1
d_gene: TRBD1